A selection of T cell receptor beta chains follows, all from one sample in a study of T cells in Graves' hyperthyroidism and ophthalmopathy. TCRdb fed the multiplex PCR reads into MiXCR, producing one record per CDR3 protein. The sample carries hundreds of thousands of distinct CDR3 sequences, around 13% recorded once. Material: blood. All receptors derive from a woman aged 40 to 55 with Graves' hyperthyroidism. CDR3s leave out the opening cysteine and the closing phenylalanine or tryptophan. Fields, in order: J gene, V gene, clone size, CDR3 protein. The size entry is marked missing in some rows and otherwise reads once, few, many or a size class.

J gene: TRBJ2-1
V gene: TRBV11-1
clone size: many
CDR3 protein: ASSLDTNNEQF

J gene: TRBJ2-3
V gene: TRBV20-1
clone size: .
CDR3 protein: STGRTSGADTQY

J gene: TRBJ2-3
V gene: TRBV28
clone size: many
CDR3 protein: AIGSVQTQY

J gene: TRBJ2-7
V gene: TRBV6-1
clone size: .
CDR3 protein: ASKGSVSYEQY

J gene: TRBJ2-1
V gene: TRBV20-1
clone size: many
CDR3 protein: SASNLAGGRANEQF

J gene: TRBJ2-5
V gene: TRBV4-1
clone size: few
CDR3 protein: ASSQDVETQY

J gene: TRBJ1-1
V gene: TRBV20-1
clone size: many
CDR3 protein: SARVGTGITEAF

J gene: TRBJ2-1
V gene: TRBV3-1
clone size: many
CDR3 protein: ASSQDQFSYNEQF

J gene: TRBJ2-3
V gene: TRBV28
clone size: many
CDR3 protein: ASSMDGRTDTQY

J gene: TRBJ2-2
V gene: TRBV11-3
clone size: many
CDR3 protein: ASSELKNTGELF

J gene: TRBJ1-1
V gene: TRBV7-8
clone size: .
CDR3 protein: ASSQSTSGGRYEQYFGPGTEAF

J gene: TRBJ2-7
V gene: TRBV15
clone size: many
CDR3 protein: ATSRESGTGGYEQY

J gene: TRBJ1-1
V gene: TRBV12-3/TRBV12-4
clone size: few
CDR3 protein: ASSFLIYGVNTEAF

J gene: TRBJ2-2
V gene: TRBV7-8
clone size: many
CDR3 protein: ASSLAGHTGELF

J gene: TRBJ2-1
V gene: TRBV9
clone size: .
CDR3 protein: ASSVDPVSSYNEQF

J gene: TRBJ2-6
V gene: TRBV30
clone size: .
CDR3 protein: AWLLGGQGATGANVLT

J gene: TRBJ2-1
V gene: TRBV7-9
clone size: .
CDR3 protein: ASSSGLAGAYEQF

J gene: TRBJ2-1
V gene: TRBV28
clone size: many
CDR3 protein: ASSLTVGDSGYNEQF

J gene: TRBJ2-7
V gene: TRBV4-1
clone size: few
CDR3 protein: ASSQDWPGQGSYEQY

J gene: TRBJ2-7
V gene: TRBV11-1
clone size: many
CDR3 protein: ASSLATGTGVDEQY

J gene: TRBJ2-3
V gene: TRBV30
clone size: .
CDR3 protein: AWGPIEYTQY

J gene: TRBJ1-1
V gene: TRBV28
clone size: .
CDR3 protein: ASNSPGTGAMNTEAF

J gene: TRBJ1-6
V gene: TRBV28
clone size: many
CDR3 protein: ASIPAGTDNSPLH

J gene: TRBJ2-3
V gene: TRBV4-1
clone size: .
CDR3 protein: ASSQSRDFTDTQY

J gene: TRBJ1-2
V gene: TRBV28
clone size: many
CDR3 protein: ASTTDRVYGYT

J gene: TRBJ1-6
V gene: TRBV28
clone size: many
CDR3 protein: ASSSWTGKYSPLH

J gene: TRBJ1-1
V gene: TRBV7-2
clone size: few
CDR3 protein: ASSASRQNTEAF

J gene: TRBJ1-5
V gene: TRBV7-2
clone size: few
CDR3 protein: ASSSLAQPQH

J gene: TRBJ1-1
V gene: TRBV5-1
clone size: .
CDR3 protein: ASSRAGMGQGNTEAF

J gene: TRBJ2-1
V gene: TRBV6-1
clone size: .
CDR3 protein: ASSGGKDRGRNEQF

J gene: TRBJ1-4
V gene: TRBV3-1
clone size: many
CDR3 protein: ASSQRRTDRNEKLF

J gene: TRBJ2-5
V gene: TRBV7-9
clone size: many
CDR3 protein: ASSAGTVQETQY

J gene: TRBJ2-1
V gene: TRBV3-1
clone size: many
CDR3 protein: ASSQKTWGERYNEQF

J gene: TRBJ2-1
V gene: TRBV5-1
clone size: few
CDR3 protein: ASSLLAGGGEQF

J gene: TRBJ1-6
V gene: TRBV25-1
clone size: .
CDR3 protein: ASSAHRGDNSPLH

J gene: TRBJ1-2
V gene: TRBV28
clone size: few
CDR3 protein: ASSLLAPGTSYGYT

J gene: TRBJ1-1
V gene: TRBV18
clone size: many
CDR3 protein: ASSPDNNEAF

J gene: TRBJ2-3
V gene: TRBV30
clone size: many
CDR3 protein: AWNRLAGTSDTQY

J gene: TRBJ1-2
V gene: TRBV27
clone size: few
CDR3 protein: ASSPDLANYNHGYT

J gene: TRBJ2-7
V gene: TRBV7-9
clone size: many
CDR3 protein: ASSSPGPSYEQY

J gene: TRBJ2-7
V gene: TRBV25-1
clone size: few
CDR3 protein: ASIGGGGTYEQY

J gene: TRBJ1-1
V gene: TRBV6-1
clone size: many
CDR3 protein: ASRGRGGADTEAF

J gene: TRBJ2-7
V gene: TRBV30
clone size: many
CDR3 protein: AWSNDGLPYEQY

J gene: TRBJ1-1
V gene: TRBV28
clone size: many
CDR3 protein: ASSSLAEAF

J gene: TRBJ2-7
V gene: TRBV6-1
clone size: .
CDR3 protein: AVSSGLSYEQY

J gene: TRBJ2-7
V gene: TRBV5-1
clone size: .
CDR3 protein: ASSGQSGSEQY

J gene: TRBJ2-7
V gene: TRBV28
clone size: many
CDR3 protein: ASSFRGTYEQY

J gene: TRBJ2-1
V gene: TRBV9
clone size: few
CDR3 protein: ASSVSGGFNEQF

J gene: TRBJ2-2
V gene: TRBV4-1
clone size: .
CDR3 protein: ASSQASGKNTGELF

J gene: TRBJ2-2
V gene: TRBV10-2
clone size: few
CDR3 protein: ASSESLQSGELF

J gene: TRBJ2-3
V gene: TRBV13
clone size: .
CDR3 protein: AGSSGRTDTQY

J gene: TRBJ2-7
V gene: TRBV6-1
clone size: many
CDR3 protein: ASSSPTSGRAYEQY

J gene: TRBJ2-1
V gene: TRBV9
clone size: few
CDR3 protein: ASSVGGGTHNEQF

J gene: TRBJ1-1
V gene: TRBV19
clone size: many
CDR3 protein: ASLAWNTEAF

J gene: TRBJ1-5
V gene: TRBV12-3/TRBV12-4
clone size: many
CDR3 protein: ASSRDGINQPQH

J gene: TRBJ2-1
V gene: TRBV7-9
clone size: many
CDR3 protein: ASSLRPGHNEQF

J gene: TRBJ2-7
V gene: TRBV2
clone size: many
CDR3 protein: ASKETSGFYEQY

J gene: TRBJ2-7
V gene: TRBV20-1
clone size: few
CDR3 protein: SARVSGSDYEQY

J gene: TRBJ2-5
V gene: TRBV5-1
clone size: few
CDR3 protein: ASRYSETQY

J gene: TRBJ1-4
V gene: TRBV6-6
clone size: few
CDR3 protein: ASSYTDRGGSTNEKLF